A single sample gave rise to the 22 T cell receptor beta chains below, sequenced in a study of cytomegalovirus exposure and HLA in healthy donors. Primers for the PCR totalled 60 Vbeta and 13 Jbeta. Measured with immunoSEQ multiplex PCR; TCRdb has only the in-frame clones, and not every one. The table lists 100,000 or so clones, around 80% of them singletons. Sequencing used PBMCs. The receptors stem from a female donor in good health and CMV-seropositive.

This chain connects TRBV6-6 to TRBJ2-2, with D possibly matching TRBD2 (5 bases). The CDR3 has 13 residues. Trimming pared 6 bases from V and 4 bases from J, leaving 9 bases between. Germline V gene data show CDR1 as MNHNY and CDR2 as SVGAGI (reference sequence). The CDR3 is CASRVRGTGELFF. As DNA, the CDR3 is TGTGCCAGCAGGGTACGGGGCACCGGGGAGCTGTTTTTT.

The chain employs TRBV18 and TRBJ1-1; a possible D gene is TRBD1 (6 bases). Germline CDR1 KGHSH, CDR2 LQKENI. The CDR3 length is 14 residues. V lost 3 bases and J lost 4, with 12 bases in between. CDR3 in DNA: TGTGCCAGCTCACCCAACAGGGAAGGCACTGAAGCTTTCTTT. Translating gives CASSPNREGTEAFF.

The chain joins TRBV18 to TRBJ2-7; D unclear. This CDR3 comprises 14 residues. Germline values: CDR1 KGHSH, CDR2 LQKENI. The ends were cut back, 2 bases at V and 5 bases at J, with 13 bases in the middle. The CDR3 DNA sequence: TGTGCCAGCTCACCAGACGCGGTTCGGAACGAGCAGTACTTC. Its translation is CASSPDAVRNEQYF.

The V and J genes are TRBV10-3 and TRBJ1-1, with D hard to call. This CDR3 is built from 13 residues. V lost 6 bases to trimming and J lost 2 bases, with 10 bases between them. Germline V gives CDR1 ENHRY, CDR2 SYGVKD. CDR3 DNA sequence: TGTGCCATCAGCCTTAAGCCAAACACTGAAGCTTTCTTT. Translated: CAISLKPNTEAFF.

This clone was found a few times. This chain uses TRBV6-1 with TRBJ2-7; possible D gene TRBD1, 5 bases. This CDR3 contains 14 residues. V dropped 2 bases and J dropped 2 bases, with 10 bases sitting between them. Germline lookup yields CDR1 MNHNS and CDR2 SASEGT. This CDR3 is CASSERADTYEQYF. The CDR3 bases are TGTGCCAGCAGTGAAAGGGCGGACACCTACGAGCAGTACTTC.

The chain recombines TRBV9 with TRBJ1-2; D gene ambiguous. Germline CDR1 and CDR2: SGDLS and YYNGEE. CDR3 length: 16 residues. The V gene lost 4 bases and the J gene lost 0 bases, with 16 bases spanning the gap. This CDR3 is CASSSPLGRANYGYTF. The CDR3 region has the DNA TGTGCCAGCAGCTCGCCATTGGGGAGAGCTAACTATGGCTACACCTTC.

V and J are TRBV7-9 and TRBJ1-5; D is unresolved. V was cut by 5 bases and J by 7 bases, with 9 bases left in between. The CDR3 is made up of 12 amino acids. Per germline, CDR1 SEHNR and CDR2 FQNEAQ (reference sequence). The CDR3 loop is CASSAGIQPQHF. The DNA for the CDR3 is TGTGCCAGCAGCGCGGGGATCCAGCCCCAGCATTTT.

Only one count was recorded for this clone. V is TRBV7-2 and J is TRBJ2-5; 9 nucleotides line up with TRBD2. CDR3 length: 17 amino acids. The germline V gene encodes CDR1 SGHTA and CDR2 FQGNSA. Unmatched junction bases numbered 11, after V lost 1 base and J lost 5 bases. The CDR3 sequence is CASSLGGAGGLRETQYF. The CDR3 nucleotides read TGTGCCAGCAGCTTAGGAGGCGCGGGGGGGCTCAGGGAGACCCAGTACTTC.

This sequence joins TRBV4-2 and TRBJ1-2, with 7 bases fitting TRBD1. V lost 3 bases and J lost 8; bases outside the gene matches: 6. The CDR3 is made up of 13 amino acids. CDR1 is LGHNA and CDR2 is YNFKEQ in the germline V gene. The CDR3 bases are TGTGCCAGCAGCCACTCCGGGACAGACGGCTACACCTTC. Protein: CASSHSGTDGYTF.

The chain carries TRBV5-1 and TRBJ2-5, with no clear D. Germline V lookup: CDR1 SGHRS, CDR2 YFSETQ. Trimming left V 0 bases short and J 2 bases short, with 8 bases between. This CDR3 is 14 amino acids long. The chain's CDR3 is CASSLAGLQETQYF. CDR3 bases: TGCGCCAGCAGCTTGGCTGGCTTACAAGAGACCCAGTACTTC.

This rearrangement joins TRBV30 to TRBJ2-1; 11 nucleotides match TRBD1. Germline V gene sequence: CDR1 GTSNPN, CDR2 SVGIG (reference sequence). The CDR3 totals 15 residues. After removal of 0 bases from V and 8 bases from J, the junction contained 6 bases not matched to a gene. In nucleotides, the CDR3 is TGTGCCTGGAGTGTCCTCGGGACAGGGGGGGATGAGCAGTTCTTC. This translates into CAWSVLGTGGDEQFF.

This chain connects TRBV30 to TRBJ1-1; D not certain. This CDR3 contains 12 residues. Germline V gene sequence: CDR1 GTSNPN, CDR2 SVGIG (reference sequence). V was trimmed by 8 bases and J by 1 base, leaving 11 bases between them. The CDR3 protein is CALGSWNTEAFF. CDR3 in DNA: TGTGCCCTAGGCTCTTGGAACACTGAAGCTTTCTTT.

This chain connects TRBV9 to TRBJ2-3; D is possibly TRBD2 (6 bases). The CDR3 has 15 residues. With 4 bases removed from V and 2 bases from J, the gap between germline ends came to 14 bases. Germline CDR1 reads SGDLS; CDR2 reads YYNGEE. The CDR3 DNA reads TGTGCCAGCAGCTTGGGGGGACTCTACACAGATACGCAGTATTTT. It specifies CASSLGGLYTDTQYF.

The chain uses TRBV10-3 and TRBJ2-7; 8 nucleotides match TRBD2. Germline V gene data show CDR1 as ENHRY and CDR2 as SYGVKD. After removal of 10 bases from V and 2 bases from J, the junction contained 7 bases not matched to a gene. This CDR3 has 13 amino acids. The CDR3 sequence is CATGGGLAYEQYF. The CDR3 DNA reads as TGTGCCACCGGGGGGGGACTAGCCTACGAGCAGTACTTC.

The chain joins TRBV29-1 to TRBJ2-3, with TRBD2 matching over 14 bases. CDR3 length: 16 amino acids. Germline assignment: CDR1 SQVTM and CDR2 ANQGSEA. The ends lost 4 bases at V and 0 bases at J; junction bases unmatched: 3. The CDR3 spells CSVGGLAGASTDTQYF. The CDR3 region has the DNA TGCAGCGTTGGGGGACTAGCGGGAGCGAGCACAGATACGCAGTATTTT.

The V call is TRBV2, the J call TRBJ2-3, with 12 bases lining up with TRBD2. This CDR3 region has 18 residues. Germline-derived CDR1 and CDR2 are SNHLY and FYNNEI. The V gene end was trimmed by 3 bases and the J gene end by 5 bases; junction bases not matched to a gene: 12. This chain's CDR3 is CASSELSVTSGSGDTQYF. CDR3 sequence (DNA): TGTGCCAGCAGTGAGCTTAGTGTGACTAGCGGGAGTGGAGATACGCAGTATTTT.

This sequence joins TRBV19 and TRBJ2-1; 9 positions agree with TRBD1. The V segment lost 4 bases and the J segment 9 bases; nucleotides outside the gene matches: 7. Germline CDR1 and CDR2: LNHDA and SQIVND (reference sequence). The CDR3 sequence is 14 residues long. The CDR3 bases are TGTGCCAGTAGTAGTCCCGGGACAGGGATTGAGCAGTTCTTC. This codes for CASSSPGTGIEQFF. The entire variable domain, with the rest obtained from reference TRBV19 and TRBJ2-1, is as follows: DGGITQSPKYLFRKEGQNVTLSCEQNLNHDAMYWYRQDPGQGLRLIYYSQIVNDFQKGDIAEGYSVSREKKESFPLTVTSAQKNPTAFYLCASSSPGTGIEQFFGPGTRLTVL.

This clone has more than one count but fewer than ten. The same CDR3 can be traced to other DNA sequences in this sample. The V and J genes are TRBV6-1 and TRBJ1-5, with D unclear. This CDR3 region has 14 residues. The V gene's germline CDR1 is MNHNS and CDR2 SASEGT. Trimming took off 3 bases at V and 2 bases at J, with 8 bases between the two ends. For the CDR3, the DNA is TGTGCCAGCAGTGAGGGCGGGGGCAATCAGCCCCAGCATTTT. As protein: CASSEGGGNQPQHF.

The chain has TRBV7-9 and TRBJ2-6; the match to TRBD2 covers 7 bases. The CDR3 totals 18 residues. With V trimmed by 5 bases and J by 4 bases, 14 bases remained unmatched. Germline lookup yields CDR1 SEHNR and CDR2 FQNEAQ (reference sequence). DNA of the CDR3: TGTGCCAGCAGCCCCTCTGGGGGGAGGGCCCCAGGGGCCAACGTCCTGACTTTC. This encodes CASSPSGGRAPGANVLTF.

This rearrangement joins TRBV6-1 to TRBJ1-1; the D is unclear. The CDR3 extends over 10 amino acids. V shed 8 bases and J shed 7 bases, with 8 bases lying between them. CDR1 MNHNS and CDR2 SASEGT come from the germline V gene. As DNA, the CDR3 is TGTGCCAGCTTTTCAGGTGAAGCTTTCTTT. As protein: CASFSGEAFF.

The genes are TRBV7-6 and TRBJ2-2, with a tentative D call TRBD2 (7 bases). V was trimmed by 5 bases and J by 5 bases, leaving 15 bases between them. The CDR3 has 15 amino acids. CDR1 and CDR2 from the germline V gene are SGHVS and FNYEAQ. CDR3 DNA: TGTGCCAGCAGCCTAGGAGGGGGGGCAACCGGGGAGCTGTTTTTT. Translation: CASSLGGGATGELFF. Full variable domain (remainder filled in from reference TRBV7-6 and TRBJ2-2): GAGVSQSPRYKVTKRGQDVALRCDPISGHVSLYWYRQALGQGPEFLTYFNYEAQQDKSGLPNDRFSAERPEGSISTLTIQRTEQRDSAMYRCASSLGGGATGELFFGEGSRLTVL.

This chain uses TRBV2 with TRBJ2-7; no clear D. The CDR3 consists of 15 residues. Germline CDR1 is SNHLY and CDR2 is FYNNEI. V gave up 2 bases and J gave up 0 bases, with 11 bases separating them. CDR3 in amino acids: CASSESTAYSYEQYF. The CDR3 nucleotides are TGTGCCAGCAGTGAATCAACAGCTTACTCCTACGAGCAGTACTTC. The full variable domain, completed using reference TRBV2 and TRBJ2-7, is EPEVTQTPSHQVTQMGQEVILRCVPISNHLYFYWYRQILGQKVEFLVSFYNNEISEKSEIFDDQFSVERPDGSNFTLKIRSTKLEDSAMYFCASSESTAYSYEQYFGPGTRLTVT.